This TCR beta chain was captured in a study of identical twins. This clonotype has only a few counts. TCRdb redid the calling of the 5' RACE reads with MiXCR, one entry per CDR3 protein. Among about 790,000 distinct CDR3 sequences listed, 18% were seen once. V was clipped by 0 bases and J by 3 bases, with 10 bases between them. The CDR3 is 15 residues long. The germline CDR1 and CDR2 sequences are SGHRS and YFSETQ. These same data were also listed under a study on T cells expressing NK-cell markers. In that study: In sorted CD3+CD56+NKG2C+, CD3+CD56+NKG2C- and CD3+CD56-NKG2C+ T cells, TCR beta repertoires were obtained. Dominant NKG2C+ clonotypes accounted for about 1.0-8% of CD8+ T cells in about six donors. Dominance of the CD3+CD56-NKG2C+ fraction by these clonotypes also held in several donors.

The clonotype comes from a woman in her late teens or twenties in good health. Sequencing was carried out using PBMCs. The V gene is TRBV5-1, the J gene TRBJ2-1; no clear D gene. The CDR3 is CASSLVVGIYNEQFF. CDR3 in DNA: TGCGCCAGCAGCTTGGTTGTTGGGATCTACAATGAGCAGTTCTTC.